The 29 T cell receptor beta chains in this list originate from one sample, sequenced in a study of T cells in narcolepsy. The repertoire was sequenced with immunoSEQ multiplex PCR; TCRdb's copy has only in-frame clones and lacks some. The sample contains around 31,000 clones, 78% of which appear only once. The specimen was CD45RA- memory CD4+ T cells from PBMCs. All receptors come from a human donor with narcolepsy.

The chain employs TRBV13 and TRBJ1-1; TRBD1 matches 7 bases. V gave up 6 bases and J gave up 5 bases; unmatched junction bases: 15. Germline CDR1 PRHDT, CDR2 FYEKMQ (reference sequence). This CDR3 comprises 16 residues. In DNA form, the CDR3 reads TGTGCCAGCAGTTTCTCATTGCCGACAGGGAGAACTGAAGCTTTCTTT. Its protein product is CASSFSLPTGRTEAFF.

V and J are TRBV7-9 and TRBJ1-1; tentative D call: TRBD1 (5 bases). Germline V CDR1 and CDR2: SEHNR, FQNEAQ (reference sequence). The length of the CDR3 is 13 residues. V dropped 6 bases and J dropped 1 base, with 9 bases sitting between them. The CDR3 bases are TGTGCCAGCAGGGTAGACAGGAACACTGAAGCTTTCTTT. Its protein product is CASRVDRNTEAFF.

This sequence joins TRBV19 and TRBJ2-6; no definite D call. The length of the CDR3 is 17 residues. Trimming left V 6 bases short and J 0 bases short, with 15 bases between. CDR1 and CDR2 (germline): LNHDA, SQIVND (reference sequence). CDR3 residues: CASRLNAASSGANVLTF. Here the CDR3 DNA reads TGTGCCAGTAGACTAAACGCAGCGTCCTCTGGGGCCAACGTCCTGACTTTC.

This chain joins TRBV11-1 and TRBJ2-1; 8 nucleotides agree with TRBD2. J was trimmed by 3 bases and V by 3 bases; bases with no gene match: 4. The CDR3 length is 15 residues. Germline V gene lookup returns CDR1 SGHAT and CDR2 FQDESV (reference sequence). CDR3 DNA sequence: TGTGCCAGCAGCTTCATTAGCGGGAACTACAATGAGCAGTTCTTC. This codes for CASSFISGNYNEQFF. Based on the CDR3 plus reference TRBV11-1 and TRBJ2-1, the full variable domain is EAEVAQSPRYKITEKSQAVAFWCDPISGHATLYWYRQILGQGPELLVQFQDESVVDDSQLPKDRFSAERLKGVDSTLKIQPAELGDSAMYLCASSFISGNYNEQFFGPGTRLTVL.

With regard to this clone: The sample carries other DNA sequences with the same CDR3. This rearrangement joins TRBV5-1 to TRBJ1-1; unclear D gene. Trimming shortened V by 0 bases and J by 1 base, and 4 bases separated the two germline ends. The CDR3 is 13 residues long. The germline V gene encodes CDR1 SGHRS and CDR2 YFSETQ. CDR3 loop: CASSLGGNTEAFF. The CDR3 DNA is TGCGCCAGCAGCTTGGGAGGGAACACTGAAGCTTTCTTT.

The J gene is TRBJ1-3, the V gene TRBV5-1; D is ambiguous. The V end was cut by 2 bases, the J end by 4 bases, with 16 bases between. CDR1 is SGHRS, CDR2 YFSETQ, per germline. The CDR3 length is 16 residues. The CDR3 DNA sequence: TGCGCCAGCAGCTTCGTAGGGTCTGAAGGAGGAAACACCATATATTTT. It encodes CASSFVGSEGGNTIYF.

This clone has a handful of counts. The V and J genes are TRBV2 and TRBJ2-1; D remains ambiguous. The V end lost 1 base, the J end lost 9 bases, and 13 bases lay between the germline ends. There are 14 residues in the CDR3. CDR1 and CDR2 (germline): SNHLY, FYNNEI. The CDR3 DNA reads as TGTGCCAGCAGTGAAGTAGTGACCATCGGTGAGCAGTTCTTC. It translates to CASSEVVTIGEQFF.

V and J are TRBV9 and TRBJ1-2, with 7 bases aligning to TRBD1. This CDR3 is 14 amino acids long. Germline V lookup: CDR1 SGDLS, CDR2 YYNGEE. J was trimmed by 5 bases and V by 4 bases; bases with no gene match: 8. The CDR3, as DNA: TGTGCCAGCAGCCCTACCGGACAGGTATATGGCTACACCTTC. It codes for CASSPTGQVYGYTF.

CDR3 DNA: TGTGCCAGCAGTGTTCTAGCGGGAGGAGCCGAGCAGTACTTC. Translated: CASSVLAGGAEQYF. This chain links TRBV2 with TRBJ2-7, with 11 bases identical to TRBD2. Trimming cost V 4 bases and J 6 bases; bases outside gene matches: 5. CDR3 length: 14 amino acids. Germline V gives CDR1 SNHLY, CDR2 FYNNEI.

The chain uses TRBV5-5 and TRBJ1-5, with 10 bases identical to TRBD1. V dropped 4 bases and J dropped 6; count of bases not matched to a gene: 10. This CDR3 spans 16 amino acids. Germline V lookup: CDR1 SGHKS, CDR2 YYEKEE (reference sequence). CDR3 nucleotide sequence: TGTGCCAGCAGCCTCGGCGGGACAGGGGCTTTTCAGCCCCAGCATTTT. Translation gives CASSLGGTGAFQPQHF. The full variable domain, its missing parts supplied by reference TRBV5-5 and TRBJ1-5, is DAGVTQSPTHLIKTRGQQVTLRCSPISGHKSVSWYQQVLGQGPQFIFQYYEKEERGRGNFPDRFSARQFPNYSSELNVNALLLGDSALYLCASSLGGTGAFQPQHFGDGTRLSIL.

This clone occurred once. The chain carries TRBV4-2 and TRBJ1-1; possible D gene TRBD1, 5 bases. V shed 1 base and J shed 11 bases, with 17 bases lying between them. This CDR3 spans 14 amino acids. Per the germline V gene, CDR1 is LGHNA and CDR2 is YNFKEQ. CDR3 amino acids: CASSQAAGLPVAFF. CDR3 bases: TGTGCCAGCAGCCAAGCGGCGGGGCTCCCGGTCGCTTTCTTT.

The rearrangement links TRBV19 to TRBJ2-3, with D possibly TRBD2 on 6 matching bases. Germline V gives CDR1 LNHDA, CDR2 SQIVND (reference sequence). The ends were cut back, 8 bases at V and 3 bases at J, with 12 bases in the middle. The CDR3 totals 13 residues. CDR3: CASGGALTDTQYF. CDR3 bases: TGTGCCAGTGGAGGGGCGTTGACAGATACGCAGTATTTT.

The V call is TRBV11-3, the J call TRBJ2-3; no definite D call. CDR3 length equals 15 residues. V shed 2 bases and J shed 0 bases, with 9 bases lying between them. Germline V CDR1 and CDR2: SGHNT, YENEEA. CDR3 bases: TGTGCCAGCAGCTTAACGGCAGGTAGCACAGATACGCAGTATTTT. This gives the protein CASSLTAGSTDTQYF.

The rearrangement links TRBV5-6 to TRBJ2-1; perhaps TRBD1 as D (6 bases). V was shortened by 1 base and J by 4 bases, with 18 bases between the two germline ends. This CDR3 has 17 amino acids. Germline CDR1 and CDR2: SGHDT and YYEEEE. CDR3 amino acids: CASSLTPRQDEYNEQFF. The CDR3 nucleotides read TGTGCCAGCAGCTTGACACCCCGACAGGACGAATACAATGAGCAGTTCTTC.

This CDR3 reads CASSVDGYTF. In nucleotides, the CDR3 is TGTGCCAGCAGCGTAGATGGCTACACCTTC. The chain recombines TRBV6-1 with TRBJ1-2; D remains unclear. The CDR3 is 10 residues long. The germline V gene encodes CDR1 MNHNS and CDR2 SASEGT. V was shortened by 6 bases and J by 6 bases, with 5 bases between the two germline ends.

The chain employs TRBV5-1 and TRBJ1-2; no clear D gene. V lost 4 bases to trimming and J lost 2 bases, with 3 bases between them. The CDR3 length is 11 residues. Germline values: CDR1 SGHRS, CDR2 YFSETQ. This CDR3 reads CASSENYGYTF. Written as DNA, the CDR3 is TGCGCCAGCAGCGAGAACTATGGCTACACCTTC.

The V gene is TRBV12-5, the J gene TRBJ1-5, with TRBD1 as a possible D gene (5 bases). The germline V and J ends were trimmed by 8 bases and 2 bases, with 13 bases remaining between them. Germline CDR1 reads LGHNT; CDR2 reads FRNRAP. This CDR3 contains 14 residues. The CDR3 protein is CASSRAPRNQPQHF. The CDR3 DNA reads as TGTGCTAGTAGCAGGGCTCCGCGCAATCAGCCCCAGCATTTT.

This sequence joins TRBV27 and TRBJ2-3; D not certain. The CDR3 length is 14 residues. CDR1 is MNHEY and CDR2 is SMNVEV in the germline V gene (reference sequence). Trimming shortened V by 8 bases and J by 0 bases, and 12 bases separated the two germline ends. DNA for the CDR3: TGTGCCAGCCGATCGTATACTAGCACAGATACGCAGTATTTT. As protein: CASRSYTSTDTQYF.

J is TRBJ2-5 and V is TRBV7-2, with 8 positions matching TRBD1. Unmatched junction bases numbered 7, after V lost 5 bases and J lost 5 bases. Germline CDR1 SGHTA, CDR2 FQGNSA. This CDR3 contains 14 residues. The CDR3 spells CASSPGQGAETQYF. In DNA form, the CDR3 reads TGTGCCAGCAGCCCCGGCCAGGGGGCTGAGACCCAGTACTTC.

This chain connects TRBV5-1 to TRBJ2-5, with TRBD2 identical over 7 bases. After removal of 0 bases from V and 4 bases from J, the junction contained 9 bases not matched to a gene. CDR1 SGHRS and CDR2 YFSETQ come from the germline V gene. CDR3 size: 16 residues. The CDR3 nucleotides are TGCGCCAGCAGCTTGGGGGAGGCTAGCGGTCGAGAGACCCAGTACTTC. This sequence encodes CASSLGEASGRETQYF.

The chain recombines TRBV19 with TRBJ1-1; 7 nucleotides align to TRBD1. This CDR3 is 15 amino acids long. Per the germline V gene, CDR1 is LNHDA and CDR2 is SQIVND (reference sequence). J lost 0 bases, V lost 6 bases, and 7 bases had no gene match. The CDR3 DNA sequence: TGTGCCAGTAGCCCAGGGGGGCTCATGAACACTGAAGCTTTCTTT. The encoded protein is CASSPGGLMNTEAFF.

J is TRBJ1-1 and V is TRBV29-1; weak D call: TRBD1 (5 bases). Trimming left V 5 bases short and J 3 bases short, with 13 bases between. Per germline, CDR1 SQVTM and CDR2 ANQGSEA. The CDR3 runs to 13 residues. Here the CDR3 DNA reads TGCAGCGTTAGACAGCGGTTGGACACTGAAGCTTTCTTT. As protein: CSVRQRLDTEAFF.

This clone was detected only once. This chain connects TRBV27 to TRBJ2-1, with 10 bases that match TRBD1. The CDR3 contains 16 residues. The germline CDR1 and CDR2 sequences are MNHEY and SMNVEV (reference sequence). Losses at the gene ends were 3 bases for V and 4 bases for J; bases not matched to a gene: 6. The CDR3 nucleotides read TGTGCCAGCAGTTTTGGGACAGGGGAGGCATACAATGAGCAGTTCTTC. Translating gives CASSFGTGEAYNEQFF.

V and J are TRBV6-1 and TRBJ1-2; the match to TRBD1 covers 8 bases. Germline V gene sequence: CDR1 MNHNS, CDR2 SASEGT. The CDR3 covers 15 residues. The junction had 8 bases not matched to a gene; V was cut back by 5 bases and J by 3 bases. The CDR3 sequence: CASSTTGENYYGYTF. The CDR3 bases are TGTGCCAGCAGTACGACAGGGGAAAACTACTATGGCTACACCTTC.

The chain employs TRBV6-5 and TRBJ1-6; unclear D gene. V lost 5 bases to trimming and J lost 5 bases, with 7 bases between them. The CDR3 contains 13 residues. Looked up from germline, CDR1 is MNHEY and CDR2 is SVGAGI. CDR3: CASSALDNSPLHF. DNA for the CDR3: TGTGCCAGCAGTGCACTCGATAATTCACCCCTCCACTTT.

The chain couples TRBV30 to TRBJ1-1; 8 bases are shared with TRBD1. CDR3 length: 12 residues. CDR1 is GTSNPN, CDR2 SVGIG, per germline (reference sequence). J gave up 1 base and V 7 bases, and 2 bases lay outside the gene matches. CDR3 sequence (DNA): TGTGCCTCCGACAGGGGGAACACTGAAGCTTTCTTT. This sequence encodes CASDRGNTEAFF.

The table lists this clone with a count of one. V and J are TRBV10-1 and TRBJ1-3; unclear D gene. The V end was cut by 3 bases, the J end by 0 bases, with 9 bases between. Germline-derived CDR1 and CDR2 are WNHNN and SYGVQD (reference sequence). The CDR3 runs 15 residues. The CDR3 reads CASSDGLRSGNTIYF. CDR3 coding DNA: TGCGCCAGCAGTGACGGACTCCGCTCTGGAAACACCATATATTTT.

The chain recombines TRBV19 with TRBJ1-5; D gene ambiguous. V gave up 3 bases and J gave up 0 bases, with 9 bases separating them. There are 15 residues in the CDR3. Germline CDR1 reads LNHDA; CDR2 reads SQIVND (reference sequence). This CDR3 reads CASSIPANSNQPQHF. In DNA form, the CDR3 reads TGTGCCAGTAGTATTCCAGCAAATAGCAATCAGCCCCAGCATTTT.

On this clone: The junction differs from germline at one of its ends, possibly a read error. DNA for the CDR3: TGTGCCAGCAGTTTAACAGGGACCACGTCAGATACGCAGTATTTT. It is translated as CASSLTGTTSDTQYF. The chain combines TRBV7-3 with TRBJ2-3, with D perhaps matching TRBD1 (6 bases). The CDR3 loop spans 15 amino acids. CDR1 is SGHTA, CDR2 FQGTGA, per germline.